What follows are 19 T cell receptor beta chains derived from one specimen sequenced in a study of T cells in localized non-small cell lung cancer. The table came from immunoSEQ multiplex PCR; TCRdb's copy has only in-frame clones and leaves some out. This table has 72,000 or so clones, 86% appearing once. The sequenced sample was peripheral blood, obtained before any cancer treatment. All receptors derive from a male donor aged 60 or older with stage III squamous cell lung carcinoma.

The sample holds one count of this clone. The chain employs TRBV4-2 and TRBJ2-7, with D tentatively TRBD1 (6 bases). Looked up from germline, CDR1 is LGHNA and CDR2 is YNFKEQ. This CDR3 spans 14 amino acids. V shed 1 base and J shed 3 bases, with 10 bases lying between them. The CDR3, as DNA: TGTGCCAGCAGCCAAGGGACAGAAATCTACGAGCAGTACTTC. Its protein product is CASSQGTEIYEQYF.

This chain connects TRBV25-1 to TRBJ1-6; perhaps TRBD1 as D (5 bases). V lost 0 bases and J lost 6, with 6 bases in between. Germline CDR1 MGHDK, CDR2 SYGVNS. The CDR3 contains 14 residues. CDR3 region: CASSEYRANSPLHF. The CDR3, as DNA: TGTGCCAGCAGTGAATACAGGGCTAATTCACCCCTCCACTTT.

The chain is built from TRBV5-4 and TRBJ1-6; D unresolved. The V and J ends lost 2 bases and 5 bases respectively, with 8 bases between them. The CDR3 loop spans 14 amino acids. Per germline, CDR1 SGHNT and CDR2 YYREEE (reference sequence). CDR3 in amino acids: CASSLSPHNSPLHF. CDR3 sequence (DNA): TGTGCCAGCAGCTTATCCCCCCATAATTCACCCCTCCACTTT. Supplemented by reference TRBV5-4 and TRBJ1-6, the full variable domain reads ETGVTQSPTHLIKTRGQQVTLRCSSQSGHNTVSWYQQALGQGPQFIFQYYREEENGRGNFPPRFSGLQFPNYSSELNVNALELDDSALYLCASSLSPHNSPLHFGNGTRLTVT.

The CDR3 here is CASSEGGQPGPQHF. CDR3 in DNA: TGTGCCAGCAGTGAGGGGGGACAGCCCGGGCCCCAGCATTTT. The chain is built from TRBV6-1 and TRBJ1-5; the match to TRBD1 covers 7 bases. The ends lost 3 bases at V and 9 bases at J; junction bases unmatched: 8. Germline V CDR1 and CDR2: MNHNS, SASEGT. This CDR3 has 14 residues.

The chain is built from TRBV10-3 and TRBJ1-5, with 7 bases fitting TRBD1. CDR3 length: 13 amino acids. CDR1 is ENHRY and CDR2 is SYGVKD in the germline V gene. After removal of 6 bases from V and 5 bases from J, the junction contained 4 bases not matched to a gene. The CDR3 here is CAISGQADQPQHF. CDR3 in DNA: TGTGCCATCAGCGGACAGGCGGATCAGCCCCAGCATTTT.

The chain employs TRBV7-3 and TRBJ2-3; D is possibly TRBD2 (6 bases). The V gene's germline CDR1 is SGHTA and CDR2 FQGTGA. This CDR3 contains 15 residues. V shed 2 bases and J shed 0 bases, with 9 bases lying between them. The CDR3 bases are TGTGCCAGCAGCTTAGGCGGGGTTAGCACAGATACGCAGTATTTT. As protein: CASSLGGVSTDTQYF.

This rearrangement joins TRBV4-3 to TRBJ2-7, with D perhaps TRBD1 (6 bases). V shed 4 bases and J shed 3 bases, with 16 bases lying between them. Germline V CDR1 and CDR2: LGHNA, YSLEER. The CDR3 has 15 amino acids. CDR3 residues: CASSPGDRPHYEQYF. The CDR3 nucleotides read TGCGCCAGCAGCCCCGGAGACAGGCCCCACTACGAGCAGTACTTC.

The chain couples TRBV18 to TRBJ2-7; D is tentatively TRBD1 or TRBD2 (5 bases each). With 4 bases removed from V and 2 bases from J, the gap between germline ends came to 12 bases. The germline V gene encodes CDR1 KGHSH and CDR2 LQKENI. The CDR3 is 14 residues long. The CDR3 nucleotides are TGTGCCAGCTCACTTGGGACCGGAACCTACGAGCAGTACGTC. Residues: CASSLGTGTYEQYV.

This chain uses TRBV6-4 with TRBJ1-6; D may be TRBD1 (6 bases). The ends were cut back, 2 bases at V and 3 bases at J, with 14 bases in the middle. Germline V gene lookup returns CDR1 MRHNA and CDR2 SNTAGT. The CDR3 runs to 17 residues. CDR3 DNA sequence: TGTGCCAGCAGTGACCCCAATGGACAGCTCTATAATTCACCCCTCCACTTT. Translating gives CASSDPNGQLYNSPLHF.

V and J are TRBV5-1 and TRBJ1-1, with D possibly matching TRBD1 (5 bases). The CDR3 runs 14 residues. The ends were cut back, 4 bases at V and 0 bases at J, with 10 bases in the middle. From germline, CDR1 is SGHRS and CDR2 YFSETQ. CDR3 residues: CASSLGTLNTEAFF. CDR3 nucleotides: TGCGCCAGCAGCCTGGGGACTCTGAACACTGAAGCTTTCTTT.

This clone appeared a few times. The chain couples TRBV5-5 to TRBJ1-2; TRBD1 matches 7 bases. The CDR3 is 15 amino acids. The V and J ends lost 5 bases and 8 bases, in that order; junction bases with no gene match: 15. CDR1 and CDR2 (germline): SGHKS, YYEKEE (reference sequence). CDR3 coding DNA: TGTGCCAGCAGGTATACGCGGCAGGGGGATTTGGGCTACACCTTC. Translation gives CASRYTRQGDLGYTF. The full variable domain, its missing parts supplied by reference TRBV5-5 and TRBJ1-2, is DAGVTQSPTHLIKTRGQQVTLRCSPISGHKSVSWYQQVLGQGPQFIFQYYEKEERGRGNFPDRFSARQFPNYSSELNVNALLLGDSALYLCASRYTRQGDLGYTFGSGTRLTVV.

V is TRBV29-1 and J is TRBJ2-3; D is ambiguous. The CDR3 runs 13 residues. The germline V gene encodes CDR1 SQVTM and CDR2 ANQGSEA. The germline V and J ends were trimmed by 4 bases and 0 bases, with 8 bases remaining between them. This CDR3 is CSVAGRSTDTQYF. DNA for the CDR3: TGCAGCGTTGCAGGCAGAAGCACAGATACGCAGTATTTT.

The table lists this clone with a count of one. This rearrangement joins TRBV9 to TRBJ1-2; unclear D gene. V lost 2 bases to trimming and J lost 8 bases, with 13 bases between them. Germline V lookup: CDR1 SGDLS, CDR2 YYNGEE. The CDR3 is made up of 13 amino acids. CDR3: CASSVRQVVGYTF. The CDR3 DNA sequence: TGTGCCAGCAGCGTTAGGCAGGTCGTGGGCTACACCTTC. Full variable domain (missing parts from reference TRBV9 and TRBJ1-2): DSGVTQTPKHLITATGQRVTLRCSPRSGDLSVYWYQQSLDQGLQFLIQYYNGEERAKGNILERFSAQQFPDLHSELNLSSLELGDSALYFCASSVRQVVGYTFGSGTRLTVV.

The chain has TRBV7-2 and TRBJ1-6, with TRBD1 identical over 9 bases. J lost 12 bases, V lost 5 bases, and 11 bases had no gene match. Looked up from germline, CDR1 is SGHTA and CDR2 is FQGNSA. This CDR3 spans 15 amino acids. CDR3 nucleotide sequence: TGTACCAGCAGCCCCGAACCCGGGACAGGGAGACCCCTCCACTTT. Amino acid sequence: CTSSPEPGTGRPLHF.

There are a few counts of this clone. V gene TRBV6-5 combines with J gene TRBJ1-5, with TRBD1 identical over 10 bases. V trimming: 6 bases; J trimming: 5 bases; junction bases outside the gene matches: 7. CDR1 and CDR2 (germline): MNHEY, SVGAGI. The length of the CDR3 is 15 residues. CDR3 in amino acids: CASSPDRGPDQPQHF. CDR3 in DNA: TGTGCCAGCAGCCCTGACAGGGGGCCCGATCAGCCCCAGCATTTT.

This clone showed up just once. The chain combines TRBV19 with TRBJ2-5; D unclear. The V end was cut by 1 base, the J end by 5 bases, with 20 bases between. The CDR3 is 17 residues long. Germline-derived CDR1 and CDR2 are LNHDA and SQIVND (reference sequence). This CDR3 is CASSIVGQARRAETQYF. The CDR3 region has the DNA TGTGCCAGTAGTATAGTAGGCCAGGCTAGGCGAGCGGAGACCCAGTACTTC.

This chain uses TRBV4-1 with TRBJ2-1; the match to TRBD1 covers 7 bases. Germline lookup yields CDR1 MGHRA and CDR2 YSYEKL. V lost 2 bases, J lost 2 bases, and 6 bases stayed unmatched. The CDR3 consists of 16 residues. CDR3 sequence reads: CASSQNRGLAYNEQFF. CDR3 bases: TGCGCCAGCAGCCAAAACAGGGGTTTAGCCTACAATGAGCAGTTCTTC.

This chain links TRBV28 with TRBJ1-2; D not resolved. This CDR3 spans 14 amino acids. Germline loops: CDR1 MDHEN, CDR2 SYDVKM. V lost 5 bases and J 0 bases, leaving 10 bases between the germline ends. The DNA for the CDR3 is TGTGCCAGCAGTCTGCCTATATCTAACTATGGCTACACCTTC. This encodes CASSLPISNYGYTF.

The chain recombines TRBV7-9 with TRBJ2-1; 7 bases line up with TRBD2. The V segment lost 6 bases and the J segment 0 bases; nucleotides outside the gene matches: 8. The germline gives CDR1 SEHNR, CDR2 FQNEAQ (reference sequence). The CDR3 has 16 amino acids. The CDR3 loop is CASSSSGAVSYNEQFF. CDR3 DNA: TGTGCCAGCAGTTCGAGCGGGGCGGTCTCCTACAATGAGCAGTTCTTC. Combining the CDR3 with reference TRBV7-9 and TRBJ2-1 gives the whole variable domain DTGVSQNPRHKITKRGQNVTFRCDPISEHNRLYWYRQTLGQGPEFLTYFQNEAQLEKSRLLSDRFSAERPKGSFSTLEIQRTEQGDSAMYLCASSSSGAVSYNEQFFGPGTRLTVL.